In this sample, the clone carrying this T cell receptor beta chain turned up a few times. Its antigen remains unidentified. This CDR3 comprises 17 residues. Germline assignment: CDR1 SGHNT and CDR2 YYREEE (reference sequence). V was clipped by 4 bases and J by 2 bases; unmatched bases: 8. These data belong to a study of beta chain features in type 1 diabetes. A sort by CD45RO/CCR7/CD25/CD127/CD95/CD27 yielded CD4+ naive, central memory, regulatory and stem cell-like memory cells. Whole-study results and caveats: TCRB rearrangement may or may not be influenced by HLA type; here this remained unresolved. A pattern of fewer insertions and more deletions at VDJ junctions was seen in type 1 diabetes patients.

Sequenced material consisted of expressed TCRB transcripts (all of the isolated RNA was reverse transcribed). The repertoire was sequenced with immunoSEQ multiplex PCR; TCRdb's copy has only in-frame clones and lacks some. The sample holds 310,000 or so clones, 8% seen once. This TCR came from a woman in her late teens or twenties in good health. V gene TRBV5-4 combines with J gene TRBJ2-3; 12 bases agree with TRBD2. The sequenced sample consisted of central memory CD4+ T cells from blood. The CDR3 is CASSTRTSGAHTDTQYF. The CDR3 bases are TGTGCCAGCAGCACAAGGACTAGCGGGGCCCACACAGATACGCAGTATTTT.